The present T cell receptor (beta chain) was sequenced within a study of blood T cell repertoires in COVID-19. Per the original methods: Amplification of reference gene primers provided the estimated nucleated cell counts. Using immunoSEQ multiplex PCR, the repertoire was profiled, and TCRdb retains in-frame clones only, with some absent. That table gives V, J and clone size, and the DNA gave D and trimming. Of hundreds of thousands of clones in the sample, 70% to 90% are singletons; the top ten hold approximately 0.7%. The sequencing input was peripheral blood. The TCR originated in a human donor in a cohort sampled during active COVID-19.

CDR3 nucleotides: TGTGCCAGCAGTTATAACCTCGTGAGCGAGCAGTACTTC. This sequence encodes CASSYNLVSEQYF. J is TRBJ2-7 and V is TRBV6-5; D gene unclear. The CDR3 has 13 residues. V lost 3 bases and J 6 bases, leaving 12 bases between the germline ends. Looked up from germline, CDR1 is MNHEY and CDR2 is SVGAGI.